The entry below gives a single T cell receptor beta chain sequence along with its context. Sequenced by immunoSEQ multiplex PCR; TCRdb stores in-frame clones only, minus some. This sample has about 190,000 clones; roughly 86% occur once, and the top ten carry around 5.5%. This specimen comes from a study of blood T cell repertoires in COVID-19. Study at large: Sites across the United States, Italy and Spain contributed samples from acute and convalescent COVID-19. T cells, B-cell-depleted T cells, or PBMCs provided the cDNA or gDNA that served as material.

CDR3 length: 18 amino acids. The J segment lost 5 bases and the V segment lost 4 bases, leaving 14 bases of the junction unmatched. CDR1 is SGHTA, CDR2 FQGNSA, per germline. This sequence was found in a woman in her sixties or seventies with active or convalescent COVID-19. The sample comprised peripheral blood. This chain uses TRBV7-2 with TRBJ2-1, with 10 nucleotides matching TRBD2. The CDR3 nucleotides read TGTGCCAGCAGCTCATATGCCGTTGGACTAGCGGACAACAATGAGCAGTTCTTC. Its protein product is CASSSYAVGLADNNEQFF. The full variable domain, its missing parts supplied by reference TRBV7-2 and TRBJ2-1, is GAGVSQSPSNKVTEKGKDVELRCDPISGHTALYWYRQSLGQGLEFLIYFQGNSAPDKSGLPSDRFSAERTGGSVSTLTIQRTQQEDSAVYLCASSSYAVGLADNNEQFFGPGTRLTVL.